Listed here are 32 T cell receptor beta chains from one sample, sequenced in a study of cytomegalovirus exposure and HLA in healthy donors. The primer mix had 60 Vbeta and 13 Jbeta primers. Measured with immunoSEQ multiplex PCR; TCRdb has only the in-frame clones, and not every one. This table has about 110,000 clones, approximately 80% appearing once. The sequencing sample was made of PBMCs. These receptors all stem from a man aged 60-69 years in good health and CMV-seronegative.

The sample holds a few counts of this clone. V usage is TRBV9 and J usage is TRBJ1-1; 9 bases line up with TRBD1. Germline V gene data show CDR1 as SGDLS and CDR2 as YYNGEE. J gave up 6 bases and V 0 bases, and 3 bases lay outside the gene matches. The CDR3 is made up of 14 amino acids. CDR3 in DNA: TGTGCCAGCAGCGTAGGGACAGGGGTCTCTGAAGCTTTCTTT. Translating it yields CASSVGTGVSEAFF.

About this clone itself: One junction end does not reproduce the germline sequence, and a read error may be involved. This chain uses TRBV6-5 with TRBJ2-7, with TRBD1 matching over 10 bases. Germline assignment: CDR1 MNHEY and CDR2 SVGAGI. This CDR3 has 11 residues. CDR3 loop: CASRRTDRGGF. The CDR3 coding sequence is TGTGCCAGCAGGCGCACGGACAGGGGGGGATTC.

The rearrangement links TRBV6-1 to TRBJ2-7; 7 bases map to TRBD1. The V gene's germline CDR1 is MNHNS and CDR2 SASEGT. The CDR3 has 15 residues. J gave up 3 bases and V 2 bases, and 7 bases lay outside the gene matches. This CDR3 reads CASSENPDRFYEQYF. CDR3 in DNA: TGTGCCAGCAGTGAAAACCCGGACAGGTTCTACGAGCAGTACTTC.

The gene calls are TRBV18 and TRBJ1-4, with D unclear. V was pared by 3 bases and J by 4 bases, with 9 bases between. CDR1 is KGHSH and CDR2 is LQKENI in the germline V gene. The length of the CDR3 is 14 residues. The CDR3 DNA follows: TGTGCCAGCTCACCGCGGGTGGATAATGAAAAACTGTTTTTT. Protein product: CASSPRVDNEKLFF.

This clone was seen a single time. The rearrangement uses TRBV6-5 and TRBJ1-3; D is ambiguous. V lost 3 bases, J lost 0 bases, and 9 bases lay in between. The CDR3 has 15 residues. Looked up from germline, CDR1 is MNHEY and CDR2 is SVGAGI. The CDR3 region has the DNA TGTGCCAGCAGTTATCACGGGGACTCTGGAAACACCATATATTTT. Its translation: CASSYHGDSGNTIYF.

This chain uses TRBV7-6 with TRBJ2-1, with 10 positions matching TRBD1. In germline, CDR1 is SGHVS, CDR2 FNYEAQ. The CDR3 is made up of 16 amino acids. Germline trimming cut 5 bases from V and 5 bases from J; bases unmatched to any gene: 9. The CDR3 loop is CASSPRAGTGDNEQFF. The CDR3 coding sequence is TGTGCCAGCAGCCCGCGCGCCGGGACAGGGGACAATGAGCAGTTCTTC.

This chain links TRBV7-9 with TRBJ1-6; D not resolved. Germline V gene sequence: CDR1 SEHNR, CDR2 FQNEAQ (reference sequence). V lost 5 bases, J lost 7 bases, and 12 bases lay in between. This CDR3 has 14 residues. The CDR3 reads CASSPTNLNSPLHF. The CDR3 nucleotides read TGTGCCAGCAGCCCTACGAACCTCAATTCACCCCTCCACTTT.

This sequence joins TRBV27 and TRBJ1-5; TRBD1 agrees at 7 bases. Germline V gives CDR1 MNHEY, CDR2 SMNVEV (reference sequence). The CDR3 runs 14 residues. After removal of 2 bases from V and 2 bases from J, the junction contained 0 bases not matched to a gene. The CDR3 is CASSLQGGNQPQHF. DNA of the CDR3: TGTGCCAGCAGTTTACAGGGGGGCAATCAGCCCCAGCATTTT.

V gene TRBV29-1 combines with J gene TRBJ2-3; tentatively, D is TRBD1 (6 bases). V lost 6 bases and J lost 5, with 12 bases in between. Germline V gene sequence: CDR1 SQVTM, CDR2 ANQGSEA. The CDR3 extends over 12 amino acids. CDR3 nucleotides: TGCAGCGTAGACAAACAGGGAGATACGCAGTATTTT. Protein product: CSVDKQGDTQYF.

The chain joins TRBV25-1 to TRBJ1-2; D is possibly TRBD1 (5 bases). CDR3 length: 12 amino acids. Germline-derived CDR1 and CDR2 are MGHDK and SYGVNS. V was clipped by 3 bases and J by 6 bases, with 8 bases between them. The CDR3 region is CASSDRGHGYTF. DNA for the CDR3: TGTGCCAGCAGTGATAGGGGCCATGGCTACACCTTC.

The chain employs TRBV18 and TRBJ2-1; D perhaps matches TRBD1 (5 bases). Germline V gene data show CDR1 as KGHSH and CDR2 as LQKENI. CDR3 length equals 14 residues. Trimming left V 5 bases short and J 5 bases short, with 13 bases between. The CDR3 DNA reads TGTGCCAGCTCAACGACAGACGTGGACAATGAGCAGTTCTTC. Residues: CASSTTDVDNEQFF.

As DNA, the CDR3 is TGCGCCAGCAGCTTGAGATCCGGACTAGCGGGGGACAACACCGGGGAGCTGTTTTTT. It specifies CASSLRSGLAGDNTGELFF. This chain connects TRBV5-1 to TRBJ2-2, with 13 bases lining up with TRBD2. The ends lost 1 base at V and 2 bases at J; junction bases unmatched: 8. The V gene's germline CDR1 is SGHRS and CDR2 YFSETQ. This CDR3 has 19 residues.

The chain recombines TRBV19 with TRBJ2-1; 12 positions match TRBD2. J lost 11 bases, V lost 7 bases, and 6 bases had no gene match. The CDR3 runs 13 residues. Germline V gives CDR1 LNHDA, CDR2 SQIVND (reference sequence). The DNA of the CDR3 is TGTGCCAGTAATCCTAGCGGGGGGGCTAAGCAGTTCTTC. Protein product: CASNPSGGAKQFF.

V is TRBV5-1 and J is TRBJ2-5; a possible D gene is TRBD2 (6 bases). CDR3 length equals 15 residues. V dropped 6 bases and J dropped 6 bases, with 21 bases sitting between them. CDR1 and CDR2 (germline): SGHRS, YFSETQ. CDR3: CASTLEGIAGQTQYF. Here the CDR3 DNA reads TGCGCCAGCACTCTGGAGGGTATCGCGGGGCAGACCCAGTACTTC.

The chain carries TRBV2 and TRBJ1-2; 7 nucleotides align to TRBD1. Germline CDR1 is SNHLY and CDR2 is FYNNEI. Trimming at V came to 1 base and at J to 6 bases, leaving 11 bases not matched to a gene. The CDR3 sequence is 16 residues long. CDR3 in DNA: TGTGCCAGCAGTGAAGAGGCAGGGACAGCGCTAAATGGCTACACCTTC. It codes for CASSEEAGTALNGYTF.

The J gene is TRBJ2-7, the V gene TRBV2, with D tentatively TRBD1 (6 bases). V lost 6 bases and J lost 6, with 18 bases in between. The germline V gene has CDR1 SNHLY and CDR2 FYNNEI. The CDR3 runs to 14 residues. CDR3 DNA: TGTGCCAGCAGGCCAAACAGGGAAGGCGGCGAGCAGTACTTC. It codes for CASRPNREGGEQYF.

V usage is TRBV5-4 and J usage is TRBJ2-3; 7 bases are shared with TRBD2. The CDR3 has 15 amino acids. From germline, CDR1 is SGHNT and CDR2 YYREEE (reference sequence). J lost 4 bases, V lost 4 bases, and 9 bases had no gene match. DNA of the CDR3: TGTGCCAGCAGCCTGGGGAGGGCATACGCAGATACGCAGTATTTT. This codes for CASSLGRAYADTQYF.

The CDR3 loop reads CASSTPGLGRYNEQFF. In nucleotides, the CDR3 is TGTGCCAGCAGTACACCGGGACTAGGGAGGTACAATGAGCAGTTCTTC. The chain carries TRBV25-1 and TRBJ2-1, with TRBD2 matching 8 bases. Germline V lookup: CDR1 MGHDK, CDR2 SYGVNS. V lost 5 bases to trimming and J lost 4 bases; unmatched junction nucleotides: 10. This CDR3 region has 16 residues. Complete variable domain (other parts from reference TRBV25-1 and TRBJ2-1): EADIYQTPRYLVIGTGKKITLECSQTMGHDKMYWYQQDPGMELHLIHYSYGVNSTEKGDLSSESTVSRIRTEHFPLTLESARPSHTSQYLCASSTPGLGRYNEQFFGPGTRLTVL.

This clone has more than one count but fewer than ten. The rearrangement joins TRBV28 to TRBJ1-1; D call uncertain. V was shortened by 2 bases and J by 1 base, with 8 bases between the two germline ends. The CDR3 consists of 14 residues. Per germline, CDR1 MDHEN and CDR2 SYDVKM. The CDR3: CASSLHTPNTEAFF. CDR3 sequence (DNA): TGTGCCAGCAGTTTACACACACCGAACACTGAAGCTTTCTTT.

CDR3 amino acids: CAISEQEGAKNIQYF. In DNA form, the CDR3 reads TGTGCCATCAGTGAGCAGGAGGGGGCCAAAAACATTCAGTACTTC. The rearrangement joins TRBV10-3 to TRBJ2-4, with TRBD2 as a possible D gene (6 bases). Trimming took off 2 bases at V and 1 base at J, with 9 bases between the two ends. The CDR3 contains 15 residues. Germline assignment: CDR1 ENHRY and CDR2 SYGVKD.

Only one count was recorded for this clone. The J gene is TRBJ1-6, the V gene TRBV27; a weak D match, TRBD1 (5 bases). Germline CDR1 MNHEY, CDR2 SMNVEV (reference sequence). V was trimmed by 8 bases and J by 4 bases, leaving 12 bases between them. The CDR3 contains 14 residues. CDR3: CASRRDRYNSPLHF. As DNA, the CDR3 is TGTGCCAGCCGGAGGGACCGTTATAATTCACCCCTCCACTTT.

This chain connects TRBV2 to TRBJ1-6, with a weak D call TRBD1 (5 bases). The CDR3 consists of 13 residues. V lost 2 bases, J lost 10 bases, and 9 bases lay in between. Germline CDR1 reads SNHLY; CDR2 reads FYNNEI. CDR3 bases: TGTGCCAGCAGTGAACGGGGGAGATCACCCCTCCACTTT. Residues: CASSERGRSPLHF.

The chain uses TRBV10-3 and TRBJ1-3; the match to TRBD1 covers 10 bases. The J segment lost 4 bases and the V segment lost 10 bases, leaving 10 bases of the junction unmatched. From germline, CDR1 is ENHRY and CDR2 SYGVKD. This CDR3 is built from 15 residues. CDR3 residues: CATDRQGAGGNTIYF. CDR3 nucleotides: TGTGCCACTGATAGACAGGGGGCTGGAGGAAACACCATATATTTT.

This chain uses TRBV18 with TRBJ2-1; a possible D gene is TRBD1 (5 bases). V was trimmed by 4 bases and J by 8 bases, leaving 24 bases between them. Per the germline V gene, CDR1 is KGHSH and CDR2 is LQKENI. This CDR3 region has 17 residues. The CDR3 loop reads CASSLGPTGFRGHEQFF. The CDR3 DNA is TGTGCCAGCTCACTTGGGCCAACAGGATTTAGGGGCCATGAGCAGTTCTTC.

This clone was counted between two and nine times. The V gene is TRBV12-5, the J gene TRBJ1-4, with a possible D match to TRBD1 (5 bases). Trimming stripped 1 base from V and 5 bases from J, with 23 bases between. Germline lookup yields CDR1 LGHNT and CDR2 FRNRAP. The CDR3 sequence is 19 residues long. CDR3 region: CASGLDPSGDGSPNEKLFF. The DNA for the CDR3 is TGTGCTAGTGGTTTGGATCCGTCGGGGGACGGGTCGCCAAATGAAAAACTGTTTTTT.

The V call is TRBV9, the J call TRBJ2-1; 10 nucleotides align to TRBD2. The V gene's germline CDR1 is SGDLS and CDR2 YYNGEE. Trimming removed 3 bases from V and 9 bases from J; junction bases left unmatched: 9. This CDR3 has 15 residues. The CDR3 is CASSAEVLAGPEQFF. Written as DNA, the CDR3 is TGTGCCAGCAGCGCGGAGGTACTAGCGGGGCCTGAGCAGTTCTTC.

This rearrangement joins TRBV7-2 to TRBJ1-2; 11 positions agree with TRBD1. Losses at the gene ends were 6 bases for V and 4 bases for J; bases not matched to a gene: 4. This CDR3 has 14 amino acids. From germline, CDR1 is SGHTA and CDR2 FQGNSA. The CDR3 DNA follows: TGTGCCAGCAGTTTGGACAGGGGGCCCTATGGCTACACCTTC. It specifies CASSLDRGPYGYTF.

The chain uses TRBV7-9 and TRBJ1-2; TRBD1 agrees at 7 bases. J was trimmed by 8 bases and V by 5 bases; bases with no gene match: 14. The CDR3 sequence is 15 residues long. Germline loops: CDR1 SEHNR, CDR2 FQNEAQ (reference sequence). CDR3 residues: CASSLDVKTGTGYTF. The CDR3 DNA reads TGTGCCAGCAGCCTCGATGTGAAGACAGGGACCGGCTACACCTTC.

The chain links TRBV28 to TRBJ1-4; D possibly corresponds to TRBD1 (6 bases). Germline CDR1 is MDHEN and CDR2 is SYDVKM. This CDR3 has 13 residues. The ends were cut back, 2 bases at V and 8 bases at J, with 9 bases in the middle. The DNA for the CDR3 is TGTGCCAGCAGTTTACGAGACAGGGAAAAACTGTTTTTT. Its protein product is CASSLRDREKLFF.

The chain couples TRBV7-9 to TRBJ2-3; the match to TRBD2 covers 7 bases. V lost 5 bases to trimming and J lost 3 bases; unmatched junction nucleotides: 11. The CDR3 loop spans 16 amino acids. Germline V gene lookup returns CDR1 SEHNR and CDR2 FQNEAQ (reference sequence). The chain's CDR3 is CASSPVTWRGTDTQYF. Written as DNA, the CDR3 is TGTGCCAGCAGCCCGGTAACGTGGCGGGGGACAGATACGCAGTATTTT.

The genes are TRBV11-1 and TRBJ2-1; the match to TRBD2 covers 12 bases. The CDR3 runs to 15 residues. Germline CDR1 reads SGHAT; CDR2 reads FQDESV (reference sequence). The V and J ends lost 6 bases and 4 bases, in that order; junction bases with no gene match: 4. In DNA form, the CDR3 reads TGTGCCAGCAGGACTAGCGGGGGCCTTTACAATGAGCAGTTCTTC. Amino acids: CASRTSGGLYNEQFF.

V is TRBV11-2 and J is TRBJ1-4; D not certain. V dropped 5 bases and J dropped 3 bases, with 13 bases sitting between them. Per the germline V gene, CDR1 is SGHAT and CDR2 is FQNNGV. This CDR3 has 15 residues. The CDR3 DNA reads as TGTGCCAGCAGCCGGGGTGACCGGGCTAATGAAAAACTGTTTTTT. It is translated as CASSRGDRANEKLFF.